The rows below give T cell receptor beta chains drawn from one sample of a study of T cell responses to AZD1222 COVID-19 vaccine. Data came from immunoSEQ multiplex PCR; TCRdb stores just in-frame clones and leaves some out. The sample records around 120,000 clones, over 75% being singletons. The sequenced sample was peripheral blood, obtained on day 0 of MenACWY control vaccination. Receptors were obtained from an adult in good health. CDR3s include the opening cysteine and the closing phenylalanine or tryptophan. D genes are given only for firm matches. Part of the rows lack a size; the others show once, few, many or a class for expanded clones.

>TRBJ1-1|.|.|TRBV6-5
TGTGCCAGCAGATTCAGGGGTGGAATTGAAGCTTTCTTT
CASRFRGGIEAFF
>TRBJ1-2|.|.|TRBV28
TGTGCCAGCAGTTCTTTGCGTGGGACTTCTAACTATGGCTACACCTTC
CASSSLRGTSNYGYTF
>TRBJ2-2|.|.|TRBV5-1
TGCGCCAGCAGCTTCCCCACCGGGGAGCTGTTTTTT
CASSFPTGELFF
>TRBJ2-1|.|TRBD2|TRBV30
TGTGCCTGGAGTACCGGACTAGCGGGACTCTCCTACAATGAGCAGTTCTTC
CAWSTGLAGLSYNEQFF
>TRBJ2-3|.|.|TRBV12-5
TGTGCTAGTGGTACCGGACAGTGGGGAGGCGGGACGCAGTATTTT
CASGTGQWGGGTQYF
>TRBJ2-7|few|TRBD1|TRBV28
TGTGCCAGCACCTTGCCGGACAGGGGGTCCAACGAGCAGTACTTC
CASTLPDRGSNEQYF
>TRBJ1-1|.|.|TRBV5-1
TGCGCCAGCTGCCTGGCGGGGGTACGGGACACTGAAGCTTTCTTT
CASCLAGVRDTEAFF
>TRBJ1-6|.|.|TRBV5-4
TGTGCCAGCAGCCAAACAGGGAAGCACTCACCCCTCCACTTT
CASSQTGKHSPLHF
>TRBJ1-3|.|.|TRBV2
TGTGCCAGCATAGAGGGACTCTCTGGAAACACCATATATTTT
CASIEGLSGNTIYF
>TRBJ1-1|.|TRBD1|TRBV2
TGTGCCAGCGGACAGGGTTGGACTGAAGCTTTCTTT
CASGQGWTEAFF
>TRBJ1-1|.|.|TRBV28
TGTGCCAGCAGTACGGACAGTAACACTGAAGCTTTCTTT
CASSTDSNTEAFF
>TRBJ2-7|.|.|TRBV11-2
TGTGCCAGCAGCTTAGCGGGGCACCTTACCGAGCAGTACTTC
CASSLAGHLTEQYF
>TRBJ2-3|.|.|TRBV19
TGTGCCAGTAGTATAGGACGTCGCACAGATACGCAGTATTTT
CASSIGRRTDTQYF
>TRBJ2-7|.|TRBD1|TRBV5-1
TGCGCCAGCAGCTTGGCCGGGGACAGGGTAGACGAGCAGTACTTC
CASSLAGDRVDEQYF
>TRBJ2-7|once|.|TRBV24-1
TGTGCCACCAGTGATTCCTCCTACGAGCAGTACTTC
CATSDSSYEQYF
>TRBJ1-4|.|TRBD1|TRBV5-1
TGCGCCAGCAGCTTGGACAGGGGAGGGGAAAAACTGTTTTTT
CASSLDRGGEKLFF
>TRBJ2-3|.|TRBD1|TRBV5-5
TGTGCCAGCAGCTTGGCCCCGGGACAGATCCGGGGTACGCAGTATTTT
CASSLAPGQIRGTQYF
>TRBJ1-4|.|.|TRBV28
TGTGCCAGCAGTCTGAATCGTCAATTGTCTTTAACTAATGAAAAACTGTTTTTT
CASSLNRQLSLTNEKLFF
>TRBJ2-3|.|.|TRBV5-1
TGCGCCAGCAGCTTCGGCGGGACGACGTCAGATACGCAGTATTTT
CASSFGGTTSDTQYF
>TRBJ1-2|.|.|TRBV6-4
TGTGCCAGCAGTGAGGGGTCAGATCCGCCCCACTATGGCTACACCTTC
CASSEGSDPPHYGYTF
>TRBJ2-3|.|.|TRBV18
TGTGCCAGCTCTCCCCCGGGGGCCACAGATACGCAGTATTTT
CASSPPGATDTQYF
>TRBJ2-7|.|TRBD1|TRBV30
TGTGCCTGGAGTAAATGGGGGACAGGGCAGGTGCAGTACTTC
CAWSKWGTGQVQYF
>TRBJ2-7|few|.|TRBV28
TGTGCCAGCAGTTTAGGGGGGTACGAGCAGTACTTC
CASSLGGYEQYF
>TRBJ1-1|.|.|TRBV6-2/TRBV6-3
TGTGCCAGCAGTTACTCCACAATTACTGAAGCTTTCTTT
CASSYSTITEAFF
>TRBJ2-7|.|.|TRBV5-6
TGTGCCAGCAGCTCTGGACTGAACTACGAGCAGTACTTC
CASSSGLNYEQYF
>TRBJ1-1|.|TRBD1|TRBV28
TGTGCCAGCAGTTTACCTCGGGACAGAAAGAACACTGAAGCTTTCTTT
CASSLPRDRKNTEAFF
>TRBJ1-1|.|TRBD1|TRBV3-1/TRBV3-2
TGTGCCAGCAGCCAAGGGGGACAGAAGAGAACTGAAGCTTTCTTT
CASSQGGQKRTEAFF
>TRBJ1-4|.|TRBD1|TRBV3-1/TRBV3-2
TGTGCCAGCAGCCTAAAGACAGGGGGACGGAATGAAAAACTGTTTTTT
CASSLKTGGRNEKLFF
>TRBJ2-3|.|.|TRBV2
TGTGCCAGCAGCGGGGACGACACAGATACGCAGTATTTT
CASSGDDTDTQYF
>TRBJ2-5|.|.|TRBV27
TGTGCCAGCAGTCCTCGGGGGTTCTGGGAGACCCAGTACTTC
CASSPRGFWETQYF
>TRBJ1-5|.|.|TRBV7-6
TGTGCCAGCAGCTTAGACGGCGGATATGGGGCAGGGCCCCAGCATTTT
CASSLDGGYGAGPQHF
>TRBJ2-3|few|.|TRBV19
TGTGCCAGTAGTACCGGGACTCTCCGAAGCACAGATACGCAGTATTTT
CASSTGTLRSTDTQYF
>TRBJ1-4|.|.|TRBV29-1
TGCAGCGTTGCAGACAGCGGGAATGAAAAACTGTTTTTT
CSVADSGNEKLFF
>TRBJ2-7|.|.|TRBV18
TGTGCCAGCTCACCACAAAGGGGAGGCGAGCAGTACTTC
CASSPQRGGEQYF
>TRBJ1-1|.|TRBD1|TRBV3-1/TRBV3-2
TGTGCCAGCAGCCTAAGACAGGGTGAAGCTTTCTTT
CASSLRQGEAFF
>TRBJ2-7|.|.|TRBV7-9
TGTGCCAGCAGCTTCGCGATAAGGGCTTACGAGCAGTACTTC
CASSFAIRAYEQYF
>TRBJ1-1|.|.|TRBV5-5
TGTGCCAGCAGCTTGACAGGGTGGAACACTGAAGCTTTCTTT
CASSLTGWNTEAFF
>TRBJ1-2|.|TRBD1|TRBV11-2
TGTGCCAGCAGCGGCAGGGGGCGCAGCTATGGCTACACCTTC
CASSGRGRSYGYTF
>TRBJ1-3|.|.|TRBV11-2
TGTGCCAGCAGCTTAGTCTCTTGGGCGGGAAACACCATATATTTT
CASSLVSWAGNTIYF
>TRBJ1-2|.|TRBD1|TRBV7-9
TGTGCCAGCAGCTTTTGGGGGACAGGGGAAGCTAACTATGGCTACACCTTC
CASSFWGTGEANYGYTF